One sample yielded the 6 T cell receptor beta chains listed below, sequenced in a study of OX40 agonist ivuxolimab in advanced cancers. TCRdb's table, derived via immunoSEQ multiplex PCR, lists solely in-frame clones and lacks some. The sample carries under 55,000 clones, 85% to 90% recorded once. The sample was CD4+ or CD8+ T cells sorted from blood, taken in a trial of the OX40 agonist ivuxolimab. The receptors originated from an adult with an advanced solid tumor such as melanoma, head and neck, liver or kidney cancer.

This sequence joins TRBV5-5 and TRBJ1-6, with TRBD1 identical over 8 bases. CDR3 length equals 14 residues. Germline V gives CDR1 SGHKS, CDR2 YYEKEE (reference sequence). The J segment lost 7 bases and the V segment lost 4 bases, leaving 4 bases of the junction unmatched. The CDR3 DNA reads TGTGCCAGCAGCCCACAGGGGGGCAATTCACCCCTCCACTTT. Encoded protein: CASSPQGGNSPLHF.

The rearrangement joins TRBV19 to TRBJ1-1; a possible D gene is TRBD1 (5 bases). The CDR3 extends over 14 amino acids. With 6 bases removed from V and 9 bases from J, the gap between germline ends came to 20 bases. Germline assignment: CDR1 LNHDA and CDR2 SQIVND (reference sequence). This chain's CDR3 is CASRGVGQVEKAFF. The CDR3, as DNA: TGTGCCAGTAGGGGGGTGGGGCAGGTTGAAAAAGCTTTCTTT.

The gene calls are TRBV18 and TRBJ1-5, with no clear D. The CDR3 covers 15 residues. V gave up 3 bases and J gave up 0 bases, with 9 bases separating them. CDR1 and CDR2 (germline): KGHSH, LQKENI. Here the CDR3 reads CASSPRHTSNQPQHF. The DNA of the CDR3 is TGTGCCAGCTCACCTCGGCACACTAGCAATCAGCCCCAGCATTTT.

The V gene is TRBV29-1, the J gene TRBJ2-3; 8 bases agree with TRBD1. Germline V lookup: CDR1 SQVTM, CDR2 ANQGSEA. The junction had 7 bases not matched to a gene; V was cut back by 7 bases and J by 4 bases. The CDR3 contains 13 residues. As DNA, the CDR3 is TGCAGCGCCAGGACAGGGAGCGCAGATACGCAGTATTTT. Translating it yields CSARTGSADTQYF.

The rearrangement joins TRBV29-1 to TRBJ2-5, with 8 bases identical to TRBD1. V gave up 7 bases and J gave up 4 bases; unmatched junction bases: 5. The length of the CDR3 is 12 residues. From germline, CDR1 is SQVTM and CDR2 ANQGSEA. DNA for the CDR3: TGCAGCGCCTCGGACAGGGCAGAGACCCAGTACTTC. It encodes CSASDRAETQYF. The full variable domain, its missing parts supplied by reference TRBV29-1 and TRBJ2-5, is SAVISQKPSRDICQRGTSLTIQCQVDSQVTMMFWYRQQPGQSLTLIATANQGSEATYESGFVIDKFPISRPNLTFSTLTVSNMSPEDSSIYLCSASDRAETQYFGPGTRLLVL.

The rearrangement uses TRBV30 and TRBJ2-6; 7 bases fit TRBD1. The germline CDR1 and CDR2 sequences are GTSNPN and SVGIG (reference sequence). This CDR3 comprises 17 residues. V was pared by 3 bases and J by 1 base, with 9 bases of the junction left unmatched. CDR3 in DNA: TGTGCCTGGAGCGACGGACAGGCAGGATCTGGGGCCAACGTCCTGACTTTC. Translation gives CAWSDGQAGSGANVLTF.